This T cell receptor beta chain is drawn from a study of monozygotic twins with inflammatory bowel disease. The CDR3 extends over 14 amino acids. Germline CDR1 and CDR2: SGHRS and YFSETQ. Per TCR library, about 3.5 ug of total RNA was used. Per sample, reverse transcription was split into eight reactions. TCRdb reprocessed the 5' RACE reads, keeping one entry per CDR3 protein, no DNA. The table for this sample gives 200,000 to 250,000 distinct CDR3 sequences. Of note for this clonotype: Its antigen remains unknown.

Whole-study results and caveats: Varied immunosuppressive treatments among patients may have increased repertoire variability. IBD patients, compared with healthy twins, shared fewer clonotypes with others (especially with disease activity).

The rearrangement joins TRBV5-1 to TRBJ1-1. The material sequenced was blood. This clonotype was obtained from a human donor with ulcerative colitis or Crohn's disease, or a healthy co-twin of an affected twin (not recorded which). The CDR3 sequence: CASSLLETNTEAFF.